This TCR beta chain came from a study of PD-1 blockade in classical Hodgkin lymphoma. The study's findings and limits: The authors have not defined what causes the repertoire differences, possibly disease activity or prior therapy. Only CD4+ TCR diversity, not CD8+, had risen significantly by C4D1. Diversity similar to that of newly diagnosed patients was seen at baseline in complete responders.

The method was immunoSEQ multiplex PCR; TCRdb's version includes in-frame clones alone and lacks a portion of them. The sample has more than 40,000 clones; 80% are singletons. Stated time point: cycle 4 day 1 (C4D1), after 6 weeks of nivolumab. Each and every patient relapsed after autologous stem cell transplantation, and patients got differing brentuximab vedotin exposure. Comment on this clone: Its antigen is currently unknown.

CDR1 is GTSNPN, CDR2 SVGIG, per germline (reference sequence). The CDR3 loop spans 11 amino acids. V gave up 4 bases and J gave up 4 bases, with 5 bases separating them. This chain uses TRBV30 with TRBJ2-1; no clear D. The sequencing here drew on peripheral blood mononuclear cells (PBMCs), taken before the fourth cycle of nivolumab. This clonotype was obtained from a human donor with classical Hodgkin lymphoma. In DNA form, the CDR3 reads TGTGCCTGGACTAGTTACAATGAGCAGTTCTTC. Translating it yields CAWTSYNEQFF.